These 25 T cell receptor beta chains share one sample of origin, sequenced in a study of patients and donors after allogeneic stem cell transplantation. TCRdb fed the RT-PCR reads into MiXCR, producing one record per CDR3 protein. The table records hundreds of thousands of distinct CDR3 sequences, about 14% of them present only once. The material sequenced was blood, either unsorted or a sorted T cell fraction (not recorded which). These receptors originate from a human donor who was either an allogeneic HSCT recipient or a stem cell or donor lymphocyte infusion donor (not recorded which). It is not recorded whose cells these are; they may come from a transplant donor.

This clonotype has a handful of counts. The chain links TRBV11-3 to TRBJ2-7; 15 bases align to TRBD2. Germline CDR1 reads SGHNT; CDR2 reads YENEEA. With V trimmed by 0 bases and J by 4 bases, 1 base remained unmatched. CDR3 length equals 16 residues. In DNA, the CDR3 is TGTGCCAGCAGCTTAGAAGGGACTAGCGGGAGGTACGAGCAGTACTTC. This gives the protein CASSLEGTSGRYEQYF.

This clonotype was counted a few times. The rearrangement links TRBV18 to TRBJ2-3; the D is unclear. V lost 0 bases and J 1 base, leaving 5 bases between the germline ends. CDR1 KGHSH and CDR2 LQKENI come from the germline V gene. This CDR3 region has 14 residues. The CDR3 here is CASSPPAGTDTQYF. As DNA, the CDR3 is TGTGCCAGCTCACCACCGGCCGGCACAGATACGCAGTATTTT. Combining the CDR3 with reference TRBV18 and TRBJ2-3 gives the whole variable domain NAGVMQNPRHLVRRRGQEARLRCSPMKGHSHVYWYRQLPEEGLKFMVYLQKENIIDESGMPKERFSAEFPKEGPSILRIQQVVRGDSAAYFCASSPPAGTDTQYFGPGTRLTVL.

The table lists this clonotype with many counts. In DNA form, the CDR3 reads TGTGCCAGCAGCAAAGCGCGGGGGGAGTCCGGGGAGCTGTTTTTT. It translates to CASSKARGESGELFF. The genes are TRBV21-1 and TRBJ2-2; the table names TRBD1, a call not compared with the DNA. TRBV21-1 constitutes a pseudogene. CDR3 size: 15 residues.

This clonotype was found a few times. CDR3: CASSQDRLYGYTF. CDR3 in DNA: TGTGCCAGCAGCCAAGATAGGCTCTATGGCTACACCTTC. This chain joins TRBV4-2 and TRBJ1-2, with unresolved D. Trimming took 0 bases from V and 4 from J, leaving 6 bases between them. The CDR3 length is 13 residues. Germline V gene sequence: CDR1 LGHNA, CDR2 YNFKEQ.

This clonotype showed up just a few times. The chain combines TRBV6-2 or TRBV6-3 with TRBJ1-5, with 7 nucleotides matching TRBD1. This CDR3 is 16 amino acids long. Germline values: CDR1 MNHEY, CDR2 SVGEGT. The trim removed 4 bases at V and 10 bases at J, leaving 16 bases unmatched. DNA of the CDR3: TGTGCCAGCAGTTCCCGTCGACAGGGAGGGGGTCACCCCCAGCATTTT. Residues: CASSSRRQGGGHPQHF.

The chain uses TRBV28 and TRBJ2-5; D not certain. There are 14 residues in the CDR3. Trimming shortened V by 5 bases and J by 2 bases, and 12 bases separated the two germline ends. Germline assignment: CDR1 MDHEN and CDR2 SYDVKM. The CDR3 reads CASSGDGIQETQYF. Written as DNA, the CDR3 is TGTGCCAGCAGTGGAGACGGAATACAAGAGACCCAGTACTTC.

The rearrangement uses TRBV7-2 and TRBJ2-1; TRBD1 is a possible D gene (6 bases). V dropped 1 base and J dropped 6 bases, with 13 bases sitting between them. CDR3 size: 15 residues. Germline V gene lookup returns CDR1 SGHTA and CDR2 FQGNSA. The CDR3 DNA is TGTGCCAGCAGCTTAGAACAGGGAAATTTCAATGAGCAGTTCTTC. Protein sequence: CASSLEQGNFNEQFF.

This sequence joins TRBV5-8 and TRBJ1-2, with 9 bases identical to TRBD1. The germline gives CDR1 SGHTS, CDR2 YDEGEE. With V trimmed by 4 bases and J by 8 bases, 12 bases remained unmatched. CDR3 length: 15 amino acids. CDR3 nucleotides: TGTGCCAGCAGCCAAACACAGGGGGCGAGTAGAGGCTACACCTTC. Translated: CASSQTQGASRGYTF.

This clonotype was seen a few times. The rearrangement uses TRBV6-4 and TRBJ2-3, with a weak D call TRBD2 (7 bases). Trimming shortened V by 2 bases and J by 2 bases, and 11 bases separated the two germline ends. Germline lookup yields CDR1 MRHNA and CDR2 SNTAGT. The CDR3 loop spans 15 amino acids. The CDR3 spells CASSDSGGATDTQYF. In DNA, the CDR3 is TGTGCCAGCAGTGACAGTGGGGGGGCCACAGATACGCAGTATTTT.

In this sample, this clonotype turned up a few times. This chain joins TRBV5-1 and TRBJ1-3, with TRBD1 as a possible D gene (5 bases). Germline assignment: CDR1 SGHRS and CDR2 YFSETQ. The CDR3 has 16 amino acids. V was trimmed by 0 bases and J by 0 bases, leaving 10 bases between them. The CDR3 bases are TGCGCCAGCAGCTTGGTGCAGGGAACCTCTGGAAACACCATATATTTT. Amino acid sequence: CASSLVQGTSGNTIYF.

The chain uses TRBV12-3 or TRBV12-4 and TRBJ2-1; TRBD2 matches 8 bases. Trimming removed 4 bases from V and 3 bases from J; junction bases left unmatched: 11. CDR3 length: 17 residues. The CDR3 region has the DNA TGTGCCAGCAGTTCCTCGGGAGCGGGGGCGTTCTACAATGAGCAGTTCTTC. Translating it yields CASSSSGAGAFYNEQFF.

The table lists this clonotype with a count of one. The chain links TRBV19 to TRBJ1-1; 7 positions match TRBD1. V dropped 7 bases and J dropped 0; count of bases not matched to a gene: 14. Germline V gene data show CDR1 as LNHDA and CDR2 as SQIVND (reference sequence). There are 17 residues in the CDR3. The CDR3 sequence: CASNTETGRSMNTEAFF. CDR3 bases: TGTGCCAGTAACACGGAGACAGGGAGATCCATGAACACTGAAGCTTTCTTT.

The V and J genes are TRBV4-2 and TRBJ1-6; tentative D call: TRBD1 (5 bases). The germline V gene encodes CDR1 LGHNA and CDR2 YNFKEQ. The CDR3 is 17 amino acids. V gave up 0 bases and J gave up 8 bases, with 17 bases separating them. CDR3 loop: CASSQEVGGDFYSPLHF. CDR3 sequence (DNA): TGTGCCAGCAGCCAAGAGGTTGGGGGAGATTTCTATTCACCCCTCCACTTT.

In this sample, this clonotype turned up many times. J is TRBJ1-6 and V is TRBV21-1; the table's D call of TRBD1 was not tested on the DNA. TRBV21-1 is termed a pseudogene. The CDR3 is made up of 13 amino acids. CDR3 protein: CASSPGYNSPLHF. CDR3 in DNA: TGTGCCAGCAGTCCAGGGTATAATTCACCCCTCCACTTT.

This chain connects TRBV2 to TRBJ1-5, with 9 bases matching TRBD1. From germline, CDR1 is SNHLY and CDR2 FYNNEI. The CDR3 covers 18 residues. V shed 5 bases and J 0 bases; nucleotides not matched to a gene: 11. The CDR3 DNA follows: TGTGCCAGCAGTAGGGACAGGGAAGGGGAGATTAGCAATCAGCCCCAGCATTTT. Amino acids: CASSRDREGEISNQPQHF. The complete variable domain, with remaining parts taken from reference TRBV2 and TRBJ1-5, reads EPEVTQTPSHQVTQMGQEVILRCVPISNHLYFYWYRQILGQKVEFLVSFYNNEISEKSEIFDDQFSVERPDGSNFTLKIRSTKLEDSAMYFCASSRDREGEISNQPQHFGDGTRLSIL.

The chain couples TRBV6-6 to TRBJ1-2; no clear D gene. V was clipped by 2 bases and J by 13 bases, with 8 bases between them. Looked up from germline, CDR1 is MNHNY and CDR2 is SVGAGI (reference sequence). The CDR3 is made up of 10 amino acids. CDR3 amino acids: CASSYGFPTF. The CDR3, as DNA: TGTGCCAGCAGTTACGGGTTTCCCACCTTC.

This clonotype has a handful of counts. The CDR3 here is CSAGSPGTAQETQYF. The CDR3 coding sequence is TGCAGTGCTGGGAGCCCCGGGACTGCACAAGAGACCCAGTACTTC. V gene TRBV20-1 combines with J gene TRBJ2-5; D perhaps matches TRBD2 (6 bases). V was pared by 5 bases and J by 2 bases, with 18 bases between. Germline V gene data show CDR1 as DFQATT and CDR2 as SNEGSKA (reference sequence). The CDR3 has 15 residues.

This clonotype was seen repeatedly, ten times or more. The chain links TRBV29-1 to TRBJ2-3, with D possibly being TRBD2 (6 bases). The CDR3 covers 14 residues. Germline V gene lookup returns CDR1 SQVTM and CDR2 ANQGSEA. Trimming removed 5 bases at V and 5 bases at J, with 17 bases between. CDR3 sequence: CSVLPSASVDTQYF. The CDR3 coding sequence is TGCAGCGTTCTCCCTAGCGCGAGCGTAGATACGCAGTATTTT.

This clonotype came up a few times. V usage is TRBV6-1 and J usage is TRBJ1-5, with D uncertain. Looked up from germline, CDR1 is MNHNS and CDR2 is SASEGT. The V end lost 3 bases, the J end lost 6 bases, and 9 bases lay between the germline ends. The CDR3 extends over 13 amino acids. CDR3 region: CASSESGRQPQHF. Here the CDR3 DNA reads TGTGCCAGCAGTGAGAGTGGGCGTCAGCCCCAGCATTTT.

This clonotype was observed a few times. The chain recombines TRBV20-1 with TRBJ2-5; 12 bases align to TRBD1. V trimming: 3 bases; J trimming: 4 bases; junction bases outside the gene matches: 3. CDR1 and CDR2 from the germline V gene are DFQATT and SNEGSKA (reference sequence). The CDR3 is 14 amino acids. The CDR3 region has the DNA TGCAGTGCTAGGCCGGGACAGGGGGCAGAGACCCAGTACTTC. This encodes CSARPGQGAETQYF.

This clonotype was seen ten or more times. V gene TRBV12-3 or TRBV12-4 combines with J gene TRBJ1-2; a weak D match, TRBD1 (5 bases). V was trimmed by 7 bases and J by 6 bases, leaving 9 bases between them. This CDR3 is 11 amino acids long. The CDR3 region is CASKRRDGYTF. The CDR3, as DNA: TGTGCCAGCAAACGCAGGGATGGCTACACCTTC.

Worth noting for this clonotype: A much larger clone lies one base from this, so it may be a read error. The conserved phenylalanine or tryptophan normally closing the CDR3 is absent here, so this likely arose from a read error. This rearrangement joins TRBV9 to TRBJ2-1; no reliable D call. The CDR3 is 12 amino acids. V lost 0 bases, J lost 10 bases, and 8 bases lay in between. The germline V gene encodes CDR1 SGDLS and CDR2 YYNGEE. The CDR3 loop reads CASSVDYTEQFS. In nucleotides, the CDR3 is TGTGCCAGCAGCGTAGACTACACAGAGCAGTTCTCC.

This clonotype was detected many times. The rearrangement links TRBV10-3 to TRBJ2-7, with 7 bases identical to TRBD1. With V trimmed by 8 bases and J by 0 bases, 7 bases remained unmatched. CDR3 length: 14 amino acids. Germline CDR1 ENHRY, CDR2 SYGVKD. In DNA, the CDR3 is TGTGCCATCCGGACAGGCTCAAACTCCTACGAGCAGTACTTC. As protein: CAIRTGSNSYEQYF.

V gene TRBV6-1 combines with J gene TRBJ2-2; tentative D call: TRBD2 (6 bases). Trimming removed 6 bases at V and 4 bases at J, with 9 bases between. The CDR3 length is 13 residues. CDR1 is MNHNS and CDR2 is SASEGT in the germline V gene. In DNA, the CDR3 is TGTGCCAGCAGCCGGGACTCCACCGGGGAGCTGTTTTTT. Translated: CASSRDSTGELFF.

This clonotype was recorded many times. V gene TRBV12-3 or TRBV12-4 combines with J gene TRBJ2-7; D may be TRBD2 (6 bases). The CDR3 runs 14 residues. The V and J ends lost 5 bases and 6 bases respectively, with 17 bases between them. CDR3 DNA: TGTGCCAGCAGTCTCGTGGGGGGTCGGGCCGAGCAGTACTTC. Amino acid sequence: CASSLVGGRAEQYF.